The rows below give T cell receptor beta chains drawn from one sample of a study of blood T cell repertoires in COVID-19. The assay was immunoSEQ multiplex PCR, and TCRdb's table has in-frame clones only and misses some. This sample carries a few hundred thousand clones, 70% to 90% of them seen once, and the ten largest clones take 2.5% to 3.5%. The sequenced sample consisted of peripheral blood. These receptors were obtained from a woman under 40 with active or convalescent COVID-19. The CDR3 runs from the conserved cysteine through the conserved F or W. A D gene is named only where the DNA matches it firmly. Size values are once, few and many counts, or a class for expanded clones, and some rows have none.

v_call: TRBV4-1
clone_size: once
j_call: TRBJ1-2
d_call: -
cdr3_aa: CASSHRTDSLPYGYTF
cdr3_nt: TGCGCCAGCAGCCACCGGACAGACTCACTCCCTTATGGCTACACCTTC

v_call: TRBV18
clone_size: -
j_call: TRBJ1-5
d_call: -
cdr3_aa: CASSPERVPGQPQHF
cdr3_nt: TGTGCCAGCTCACCAGAGAGGGTTCCGGGGCAGCCCCAGCATTTT

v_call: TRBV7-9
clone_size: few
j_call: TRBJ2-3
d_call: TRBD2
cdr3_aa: CASSFKGTAGGTAGDTQYF
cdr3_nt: TGTGCCAGCAGCTTTAAGGGTACAGCGGGGGGGACGGCGGGAGATACGCAGTATTTT

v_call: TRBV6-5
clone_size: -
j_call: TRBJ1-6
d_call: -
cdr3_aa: CASSGVLRNSPLHF
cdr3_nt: TGTGCCAGCAGCGGGGTCCTCAGAAATTCACCCCTCCACTTT

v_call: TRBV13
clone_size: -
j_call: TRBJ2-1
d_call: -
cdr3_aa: CASSLMSGYNEQFF
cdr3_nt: TGTGCCAGCAGCTTAATGTCGGGATACAATGAGCAGTTCTTC

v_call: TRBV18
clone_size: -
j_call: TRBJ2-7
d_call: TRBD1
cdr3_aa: CASSGQGSHEQYF
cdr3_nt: TGTGCCAGCTCGGGACAGGGATCCCACGAGCAGTACTTC

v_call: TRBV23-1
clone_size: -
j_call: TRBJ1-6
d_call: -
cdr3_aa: CATLDSPLHF
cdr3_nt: TGCGCCACCCTAGATTCACCCCTCCACTTT

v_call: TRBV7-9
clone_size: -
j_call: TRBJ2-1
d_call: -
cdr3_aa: CASSPRGTENNEQFF
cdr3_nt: TGTGCCAGCAGCCCCCGGGGGACAGAGAACAATGAGCAGTTCTTC

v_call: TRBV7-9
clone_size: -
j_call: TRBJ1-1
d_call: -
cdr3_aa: CASSLGRMNTEAFF
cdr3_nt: TGTGCCAGCAGCTTAGGCAGGATGAACACTGAAGCTTTCTTT

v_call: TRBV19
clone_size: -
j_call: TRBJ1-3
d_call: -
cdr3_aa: CASSIWEGEYGNTIYF
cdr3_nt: TGTGCCAGTAGTATTTGGGAGGGGGAATATGGAAACACCATATATTTT

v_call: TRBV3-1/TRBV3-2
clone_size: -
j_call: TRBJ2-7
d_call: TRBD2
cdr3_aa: CASSGAGRVYEQYF
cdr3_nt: TGTGCCAGCAGCGGGGCCGGGAGGGTCTACGAGCAGTACTTC

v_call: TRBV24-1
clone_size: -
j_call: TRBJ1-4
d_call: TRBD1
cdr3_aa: CATSDPGTANEKLFF
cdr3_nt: TGTGCCACCAGTGATCCCGGGACAGCTAATGAAAAACTGTTTTTT

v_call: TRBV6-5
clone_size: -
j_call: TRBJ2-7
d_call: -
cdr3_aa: CASSYSLFDSAYEQYF
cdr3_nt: TGTGCCAGCAGTTACTCGCTTTTTGACAGTGCCTACGAGCAGTACTTC

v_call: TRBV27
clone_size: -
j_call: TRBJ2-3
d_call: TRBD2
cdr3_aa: CASSLGTSGGTQYF
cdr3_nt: TGTGCCAGCAGTCTCGGGACTAGCGGGGGAACGCAGTATTTT

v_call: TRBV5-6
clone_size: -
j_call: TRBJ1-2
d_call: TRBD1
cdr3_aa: CASRLGQGLGYTF
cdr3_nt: TGTGCCAGCAGGTTGGGACAGGGGTTAGGCTACACCTTC

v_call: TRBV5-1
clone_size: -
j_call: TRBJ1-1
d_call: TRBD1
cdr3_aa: CASSRGQGNTEAFF
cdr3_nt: TGCGCCAGCAGCCGAGGACAGGGGAACACTGAAGCTTTCTTT

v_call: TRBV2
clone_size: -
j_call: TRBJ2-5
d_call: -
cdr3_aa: CASSVRGQETQYF
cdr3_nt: TGTGCCAGCAGTGTAAGGGGGCAAGAGACCCAGTACTTC

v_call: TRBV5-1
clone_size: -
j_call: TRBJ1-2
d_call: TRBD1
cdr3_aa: CASSLTGDYGYTF
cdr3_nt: TGCGCCAGCAGCCTTACAGGGGACTATGGCTACACCTTC

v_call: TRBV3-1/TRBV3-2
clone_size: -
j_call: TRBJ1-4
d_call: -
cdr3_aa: CASSPQLRSEKLFF
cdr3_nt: TGTGCCAGCAGCCCCCAACTTCGAAGTGAAAAACTGTTTTTT

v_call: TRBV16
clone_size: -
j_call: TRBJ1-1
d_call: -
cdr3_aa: CASSPSGGTEAFF
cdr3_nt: TGTGCCAGCAGCCCATCCGGGGGCACTGAAGCTTTCTTT

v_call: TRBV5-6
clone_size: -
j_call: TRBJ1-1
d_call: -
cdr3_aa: CASSLFSGTEAFF
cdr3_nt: TGTGCCAGCAGCTTATTCTCGGGGACTGAAGCTTTCTTT

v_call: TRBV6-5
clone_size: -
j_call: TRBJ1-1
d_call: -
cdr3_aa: CASHRGGTEAFF
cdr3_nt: TGTGCCAGCCATAGAGGGGGAACTGAAGCTTTCTTT

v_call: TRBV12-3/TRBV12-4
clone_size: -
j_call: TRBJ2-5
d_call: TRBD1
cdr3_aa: CASSLKGAKTQYF
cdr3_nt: TGTGCCAGCAGTTTGAAGGGGGCGAAGACCCAGTACTTC

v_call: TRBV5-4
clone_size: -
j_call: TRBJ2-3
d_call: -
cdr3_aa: CASSLDRLTDTQYF
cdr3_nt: TGTGCCAGCAGCTTGGACAGGCTTACAGATACGCAGTATTTT

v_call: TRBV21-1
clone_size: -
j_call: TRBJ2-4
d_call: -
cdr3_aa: CARGDIGQTKNIQYF
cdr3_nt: TGTGCCAGGGGGGATATCGGACAGACCAAAAACATTCAGTACTTC

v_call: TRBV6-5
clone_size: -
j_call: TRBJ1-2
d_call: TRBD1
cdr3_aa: CASSSPRQGNYGYTF
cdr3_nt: TGTGCCAGCAGTTCACCAAGACAGGGAAACTATGGCTACACCTTC

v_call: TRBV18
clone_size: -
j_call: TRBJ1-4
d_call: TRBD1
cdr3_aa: CASSPRQGGANEKLFF
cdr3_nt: TGTGCCAGCTCACCACGACAGGGCGGGGCGAATGAAAAACTGTTTTTT

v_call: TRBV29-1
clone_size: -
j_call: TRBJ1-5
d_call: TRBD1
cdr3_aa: CSVVTIQGPYQPQHF
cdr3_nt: TGCAGCGTCGTAACCATACAGGGGCCTTATCAGCCCCAGCATTTT

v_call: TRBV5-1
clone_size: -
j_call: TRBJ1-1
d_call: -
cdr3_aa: CASSTLQGFGDTEAFF
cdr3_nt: TGCGCCAGCAGCACCCTCCAGGGGTTCGGCGACACTGAAGCTTTCTTT

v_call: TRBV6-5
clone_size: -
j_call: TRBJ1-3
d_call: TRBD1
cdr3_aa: CASSRDRDSGNTIYF
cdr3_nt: TGTGCCAGCAGTCGGGACAGGGACTCTGGAAACACCATATATTTT

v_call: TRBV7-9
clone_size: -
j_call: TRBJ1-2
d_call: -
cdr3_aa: CASSLELTGGNGYTF
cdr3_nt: TGTGCCAGCAGCTTAGAACTGACAGGAGGAAATGGCTACACCTTC

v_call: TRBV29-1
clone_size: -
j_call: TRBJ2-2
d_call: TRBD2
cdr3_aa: CSVAGTSGTNTGELFF
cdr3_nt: TGCAGCGTCGCCGGGACTAGCGGGACGAACACCGGGGAGCTGTTTTTT

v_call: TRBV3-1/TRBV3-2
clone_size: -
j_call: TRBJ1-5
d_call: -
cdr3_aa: CASSRGGGPQHF
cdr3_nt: TGTGCCAGCAGCAGGGGGGGAGGGCCCCAGCATTTT

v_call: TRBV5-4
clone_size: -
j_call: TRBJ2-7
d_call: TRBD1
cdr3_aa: CASSLPGTGNEQYF
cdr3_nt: TGTGCCAGCAGCCTACCCGGGACAGGGAACGAGCAGTACTTC

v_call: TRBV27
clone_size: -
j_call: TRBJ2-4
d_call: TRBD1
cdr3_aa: CASSTTPTGAKNIQYF
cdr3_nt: TGTGCCAGCAGTACTACTCCGACAGGGGCGAAAAACATTCAGTACTTC

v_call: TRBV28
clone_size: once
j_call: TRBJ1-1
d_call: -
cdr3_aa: CASTGPGNEAFF
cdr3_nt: TGTGCCAGCACCGGCCCCGGGAATGAAGCTTTCTTT

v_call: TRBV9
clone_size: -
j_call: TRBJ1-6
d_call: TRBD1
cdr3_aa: CASFPSYPPRGNSPLHF
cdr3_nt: TGTGCCAGCTTCCCCTCTTACCCCCCCAGGGGGAATTCACCCCTCCACTTT